This T cell receptor beta chain originates from a study of early T cells in non-severe SARS-CoV-2 infection. Individual cDNA molecules were tagged with unique molecular identifiers, the study reported. TCRdb ran MiXCR on the 5' RACE reads and lists one entry per CDR3 protein. Altogether 53,000 or so distinct CDR3 sequences are present, 10% to 15% being singletons, with the ten largest covering approximately 2.5%. Study-level results: Matching results from VDJdb favored anti-spike CD8 responses, leaving private and CD4 specificities undetected.

This CDR3 has 16 amino acids. Trimming removed 4 bases from V and 4 bases from J, with 19 bases in between. CDR1 and CDR2 (germline): SGHKS, YYEKEE (reference sequence). This clonotype came up a few times. Its antigen is not identified. Sequenced material: whole blood, taken at baseline. The genes are TRBV5-5 and TRBJ2-3; no firm D call. The clonotype was recovered from an adult who was a healthcare worker with PCR-confirmed SARS-CoV-2 infection or an uninfected control (not recorded which). The CDR3 nucleotides read TGTGCCAGCAGCCCCAAAAGAAGCTCTGGCGCAGATACGCAGTATTTT. It specifies CASSPKRSSGADTQYF.